Listed below are T cell receptor beta chains from one sample, sequenced in a study of blood T cell repertoires in COVID-19. The repertoire was sequenced with immunoSEQ multiplex PCR; TCRdb's copy has only in-frame clones and lacks some. The repertoire holds more than 110,000 clones, with 84% as singletons. Sequenced input: PBMCs or T cells enriched from blood (not recorded which). These receptors originate from a woman aged 18-29 years who had been exposed to COVID-19. CDR3s include the opening cysteine and the closing phenylalanine or tryptophan. Each record gives: J gene, clone size, D gene, V gene, CDR3 protein, CDR3 DNA. D genes are given only for firm matches. Where a row states a size, it is once, few, many or the class of an expanded clone; other rows omit it.

>TRBJ1-1|-|TRBD1|TRBV18
CASSQQGSSEAFF
TGTGCCAGCTCACAACAGGGGTCCTCTGAAGCTTTCTTT
>TRBJ2-1|-|-|TRBV5-1
CASSLRTDSYNEQFF
TGCGCCAGCAGCTTACGGACAGACTCCTACAATGAGCAGTTCTTC
>TRBJ2-1|-|-|TRBV12-5
CASGLVRGLTADEQFF
TGTGCTAGTGGTTTGGTAAGGGGCCTTACGGCGGATGAGCAGTTCTTC
>TRBJ2-3|-|TRBD2|TRBV2
CASKGLAGYTDTQYF
TGTGCCAGCAAGGGACTAGCGGGATACACAGATACGCAGTATTTT
>TRBJ2-7|-|-|TRBV13
CASSSWLAEYEQYF
TGTGCCAGCAGCTCTTGGCTAGCAGAATACGAGCAGTACTTC
>TRBJ2-2|-|TRBD2|TRBV6-2/TRBV6-3
CASSSLAGVPGELFF
TGTGCCAGCAGTTCACTAGCGGGAGTACCCGGGGAGCTGTTTTTT
>TRBJ2-6|-|-|TRBV15
CATSRDWTPGANVLTF
TGTGCCACCAGCAGAGATTGGACACCGGGGGCCAACGTCCTGACTTTC
>TRBJ1-5|-|TRBD1|TRBV6-5
CASSYMPGGQPQHF
TGTGCCAGCAGTTACATGCCAGGGGGACAGCCCCAGCATTTT
>TRBJ1-2|-|-|TRBV27
CASSFARGYGYTF
TGTGCCAGCAGTTTCGCCCGGGGCTATGGCTACACCTTC
>TRBJ2-2|-|-|TRBV7-3
CASSLDSSNTGELFF
TGTGCCAGCAGTCTCGACAGTTCGAACACCGGGGAGCTGTTTTTT
>TRBJ1-2|few|-|TRBV13
CASFQRTLLGDGYTF
TGTGCCAGCTTTCAGAGGACACTCCTAGGGGATGGCTACACCTTC
>TRBJ1-1|-|TRBD1|TRBV29-1
CSVVLLRQGLNTEAFF
TGCAGCGTTGTTTTGTTGAGACAGGGGTTGAACACTGAAGCTTTCTTT
>TRBJ2-7|-|TRBD1|TRBV2
CASKDRATEQYF
TGTGCCAGCAAAGACAGGGCCACCGAGCAGTACTTC
>TRBJ1-4|-|TRBD1|TRBV2
CASSFRGRRAYTFF
TGTGCCAGCAGCTTCAGGGGGAGAAGAGCTTACACGTTTTTT
>TRBJ2-1|-|TRBD2|TRBV2
CASGYGGSNNEQFF
TGTGCCAGCGGGTATGGCGGGAGCAACAATGAGCAGTTCTTC
>TRBJ2-7|-|TRBD2|TRBV19
CASSIVGRADEQYF
TGTGCCAGTAGTATTGTCGGGAGGGCGGACGAGCAGTACTTC
>TRBJ1-4|-|-|TRBV19
CASSITDRTNEKLFF
TGTGCCAGTAGTATTACCGACAGAACTAATGAAAAACTGTTTTTT
>TRBJ2-6|-|TRBD2|TRBV4-2
CASSQEGLAESGANVLTF
TGTGCCAGCAGCCAAGAAGGACTAGCGGAGTCTGGGGCCAACGTCCTGACTTTC
>TRBJ1-1|-|TRBD1|TRBV6-5
CASSYRAGGVTEAFF
TGTGCCAGCAGTTACCGGGCAGGGGGAGTCACTGAAGCTTTCTTT
>TRBJ1-1|few|-|TRBV7-3
CASSLEAYTEAFF
TGTGCCAGCAGCTTAGAGGCGTACACTGAAGCTTTCTTT
>TRBJ2-1|-|TRBD2|TRBV5-4
CASSLARGRANEQFF
TGTGCCAGCAGCTTGGCTCGCGGGAGGGCCAATGAGCAGTTCTTC
>TRBJ1-5|-|-|TRBV19
CASSIRNRENSNQPQHF
TGTGCCAGTAGTATACGGAACAGGGAGAATAGCAATCAGCCCCAGCATTTT
>TRBJ1-1|once|-|TRBV5-4
CASSVDTTNTEAFF
TGTGCCAGCAGCGTTGACACGACGAACACTGAAGCTTTCTTT
>TRBJ2-7|-|-|TRBV5-1
CASSLTGEQYF
TGCGCCAGCAGCTTGACGGGCGAGCAGTACTTC
>TRBJ2-5|-|-|TRBV7-2
CASSLAGMKETQYF
TGTGCCAGCAGCTTAGCTGGCATGAAAGAGACCCAGTACTTC
>TRBJ2-5|-|TRBD2|TRBV7-9
CASSLAGGHQETQYF
TGTGCCAGCAGCCTAGCGGGAGGGCACCAAGAGACCCAGTACTTC
>TRBJ2-1|-|-|TRBV7-5
CARSPSTERESYNEQFF
TGTGCCAGAAGCCCTAGCACCGAGCGGGAGAGTTACAATGAGCAGTTCTTC
>TRBJ1-2|-|TRBD1|TRBV27
CASRPGQGPYGYTF
TGTGCCAGCAGACCGGGACAGGGCCCCTATGGCTACACCTTC
>TRBJ1-2|-|TRBD1|TRBV3-1/TRBV3-2
CASSQIAGGVGYTF
TGTGCCAGCAGCCAGATCGCAGGGGGCGTTGGCTACACCTTC
>TRBJ2-5|-|-|TRBV4-1
CASSQTGTRETQYF
TGCGCCAGCAGCCAAACAGGGACCCGGGAGACCCAGTACTTC
>TRBJ1-2|-|-|TRBV2
CASNLEDGYTF
TGTGCCAGCAATCTGGAGGATGGCTACACCTTC
>TRBJ1-1|-|-|TRBV7-2
CASSLVQGKGMNTEAFF
TGTGCCAGCAGCTTAGTGCAGGGCAAGGGAATGAACACTGAAGCTTTCTTT
>TRBJ2-1|few|TRBD1|TRBV7-9
CASSLQGASAVGQFF
TGTGCCAGCAGCCTACAGGGGGCTTCGGCCGTCGGGCAGTTCTTC
>TRBJ1-1|-|-|TRBV15
CATSRTENTEAFF
TGTGCCACCAGCAGGACAGAGAACACTGAAGCTTTCTTT
>TRBJ2-7|-|TRBD2|TRBV7-2
CASSPRTSGNYEQYF
TGTGCCAGCAGTCCTAGGACTAGCGGGAACTACGAGCAGTACTTC
>TRBJ1-5|-|-|TRBV28
CASSAPSQPQHF
TGTGCCAGCAGTGCGCCTAGTCAGCCCCAGCATTTT
>TRBJ2-1|-|-|TRBV12-3/TRBV12-4
CASSFGAFNEQFF
TGTGCCAGCAGTTTCGGAGCTTTCAATGAGCAGTTCTTC
>TRBJ2-2|-|-|TRBV7-3
CASSNGGEGGELFF
TGTGCCAGCAGCAACGGGGGAGAGGGCGGGGAGCTGTTTTTT
>TRBJ2-1|-|TRBD1|TRBV6-5
CASKPPGQGYNEQFF
TGTGCCAGCAAACCTCCGGGACAGGGTTACAATGAGCAGTTCTTC
>TRBJ1-5|-|TRBD1|TRBV10-1
CASSHPTSPGQGRHQKPQHF
TGCGCCAGCAGCCACCCAACCTCACCTGGACAGGGAAGACATCAAAAGCCCCAGCATTTT
>TRBJ2-3|few|TRBD2|TRBV7-9
CASSSTSGRTDTQYF
TGTGCCAGCAGCTCGACTAGCGGTCGCACAGATACGCAGTATTTT
>TRBJ1-1|-|-|TRBV29-1
CSGNRADNTEAFF
TGCAGCGGTAACAGGGCCGACAACACTGAAGCTTTCTTT
>TRBJ1-1|-|-|TRBV4-1
CASSQMGGDTEAFF
TGCGCCAGCAGCCAAATGGGGGGGGACACTGAAGCTTTCTTT
>TRBJ2-2|-|-|TRBV5-1
CASSLAGVPHTGELFF
TGCGCCAGCAGCTTGGCGGGAGTCCCCCACACCGGGGAGCTGTTTTTT
>TRBJ1-1|-|-|TRBV28
CASSDTGRGIAEAFF
TGTGCCAGCAGTGATACGGGCAGGGGAATCGCTGAAGCTTTCTTT
>TRBJ1-5|-|-|TRBV2
CASSLPSQPQHF
TGTGCCAGCAGCCTGCCCAGTCAGCCCCAGCATTTT